The entry below describes one TCR beta chain. Its specificity is unknown. The data derive from a study of shared clonotypes between healthy human individuals. Study-level information: A donor's plate count was three for CD4 naive and three for CD4 memory; CD8 naive had two and CD8 memory one.

Study-level findings and limits: Generally, naive subsets (rather than memory subsets) showed larger estimated richness. Clonotypes shared by all four donors outscored non-shared clonotypes in generation probability.

It was at deep level that the assay was run. Using immunoSEQ multiplex PCR, the repertoire was profiled, and TCRdb retains in-frame clones only, with some absent. The table has approximately 600,000 clones, 85% to 95% seen once. With 4 bases removed from V and 6 bases from J, the gap between germline ends came to 11 bases. This CDR3 is built from 13 residues. Germline CDR1 is SGHNT and CDR2 is YYREEE (reference sequence). CD8 cells regarded as naive lacked CD45RO, were positively chosen for CCR7, and omitted terminally differentiated effector memory CD45RA+ cells. The V call is TRBV5-4, the J call TRBJ2-1, with TRBD2 as a possible D gene (5 bases). Sequenced material: naive CD8+ T cells sorted from blood. The sequence derives from a woman aged 30 to 39 in good health. The CDR3 DNA follows: TGTGCCAGCAGCGACGTCACTAGCAATGAGCAGTTCTTC. It codes for CASSDVTSNEQFF. Based on the CDR3 plus reference TRBV5-4 and TRBJ2-1, the full variable domain is ETGVTQSPTHLIKTRGQQVTLRCSSQSGHNTVSWYQQALGQGPQFIFQYYREEENGRGNFPPRFSGLQFPNYSSELNVNALELDDSALYLCASSDVTSNEQFFGPGTRLTVL.